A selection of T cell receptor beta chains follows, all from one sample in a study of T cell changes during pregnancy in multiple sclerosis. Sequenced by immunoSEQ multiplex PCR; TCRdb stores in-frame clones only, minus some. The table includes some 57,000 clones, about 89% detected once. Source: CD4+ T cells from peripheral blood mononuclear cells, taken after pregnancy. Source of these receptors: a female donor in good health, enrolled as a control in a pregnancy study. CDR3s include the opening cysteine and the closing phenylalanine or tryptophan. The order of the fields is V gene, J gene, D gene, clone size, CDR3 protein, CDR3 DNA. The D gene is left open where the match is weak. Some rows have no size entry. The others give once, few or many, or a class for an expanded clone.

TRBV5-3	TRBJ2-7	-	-	CARSFPQGSYEQYF	TGTGCCAGAAGCTTCCCACAGGGTTCCTACGAGCAGTACTTC
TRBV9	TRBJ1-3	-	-	CASSGAPGNTIYF	TGTGCCAGCAGCGGAGCTCCTGGAAACACCATATATTTT
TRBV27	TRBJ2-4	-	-	CASSPQGSQNIQYF	TGTGCCAGCAGCCCACAGGGATCGCAAAACATTCAGTACTTC
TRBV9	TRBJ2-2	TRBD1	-	CASSADRGIGGELFF	TGTGCCAGCAGCGCGGACAGGGGAATTGGTGGGGAGCTGTTTTTT
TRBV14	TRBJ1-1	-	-	CASSQDLGQVNTEAFF	TGTGCCAGCAGCCAAGATCTCGGACAAGTGAACACTGAAGCTTTCTTT
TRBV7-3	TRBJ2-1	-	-	CASGNAGAEQFF	TGTGCCAGCGGCAACGCGGGGGCGGAGCAGTTCTTC
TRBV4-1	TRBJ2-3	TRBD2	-	CASSRELTSGGARDTQYF	TGCGCCAGCAGCCGAGAACTCACTAGCGGGGGGGCCCGAGATACGCAGTATTTT
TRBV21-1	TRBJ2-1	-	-	CASSKRTGSGSYNEQFF	TGTGCCAGCAGCAAACGGACAGGGAGCGGATCCTACAATGAGCAGTTCTTC
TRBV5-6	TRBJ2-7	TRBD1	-	CASSLRNRGPYEQYF	TGTGCCAGCAGCTTGCGCAACAGGGGGCCTTACGAGCAGTACTTC
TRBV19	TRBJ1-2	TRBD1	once	CASSIDRDRHYGYTF	TGTGCCAGTAGTATAGACCGGGACAGGCACTATGGCTACACCTTC
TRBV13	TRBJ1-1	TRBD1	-	CASSSNRGQWNTEAFF	TGTGCCAGCAGCTCAAACAGGGGGCAGTGGAACACTGAAGCTTTCTTT
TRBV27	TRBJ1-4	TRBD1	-	CASSQTGGYEKLFF	TGTGCCAGCAGTCAGACAGGGGGCTATGAAAAACTGTTTTTT
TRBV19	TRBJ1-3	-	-	CASGTGNSGNTIYF	TGTGCCAGTGGAACAGGGAACTCTGGAAACACCATATATTTT
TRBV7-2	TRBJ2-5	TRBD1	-	CASSPRTGETQYF	TGTGCCAGCAGCCCGCGGACAGGGGAGACCCAGTACTTC
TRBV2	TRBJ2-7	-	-	CASSRSGGSYEQYF	TGTGCCAGCAGTCGGTCCGGAGGGTCCTACGAGCAGTACTTC
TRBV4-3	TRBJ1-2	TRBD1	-	CASSQDEGQAWGGYTF	TGCGCCAGCAGCCAAGACGAAGGACAGGCGTGGGGTGGCTACACCTTC
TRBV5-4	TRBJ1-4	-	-	CASSSAGSGNEKLFF	TGTGCCAGCAGCTCTGCGGGGTCAGGGAATGAAAAACTGTTTTTT
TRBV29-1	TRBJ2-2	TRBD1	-	CSVGTGGPGELFF	TGCAGCGTAGGGACAGGGGGCCCCGGGGAGCTGTTTTTT
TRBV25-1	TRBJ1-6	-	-	CASSESWDNNSPLHF	TGTGCCAGCAGTGAATCGTGGGACAATAATTCACCCCTCCACTTT
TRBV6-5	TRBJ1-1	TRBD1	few	CASSKGQENTEAFF	TGTGCCAGCAGTAAAGGACAGGAGAACACTGAAGCTTTCTTT
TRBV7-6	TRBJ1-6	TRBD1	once	CASSLATGGSPLHF	TGTGCCAGCAGCTTAGCGACAGGGGGTTCACCCCTCCACTTT
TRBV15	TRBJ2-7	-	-	CATSWRDRTYEQYF	TGTGCCACCTCCTGGAGGGACCGAACCTACGAGCAGTACTTC
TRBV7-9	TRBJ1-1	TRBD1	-	CASSFATGTATEAFF	TGTGCCAGCAGCTTCGCCACCGGGACAGCTACTGAAGCTTTCTTT
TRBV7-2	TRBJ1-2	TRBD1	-	CASSHDRVKGYTF	TGTGCCAGCAGCCACGACAGGGTGAAGGGCTACACCTTC
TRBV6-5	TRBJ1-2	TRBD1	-	CASSYSTGGAYGYTF	TGTGCCAGCAGTTACTCGACAGGGGGCGCCTATGGCTACACCTTC
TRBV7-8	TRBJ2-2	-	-	CASSIQGTGELFF	TGTGCCAGCAGTATACAGGGCACCGGGGAGCTGTTTTTT
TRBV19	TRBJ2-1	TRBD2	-	CASSLPGASGTYNEQFF	TGTGCCAGTAGTCTCCCGGGGGCTAGCGGGACTTACAATGAGCAGTTCTTC
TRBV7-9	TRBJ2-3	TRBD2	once	CASSRGLAGGTDTQYF	TGTGCCAGCAGCAGAGGACTAGCGGGGGGCACAGATACGCAGTATTTT
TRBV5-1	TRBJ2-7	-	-	CASSFIGVSSDEQYF	TGCGCCAGCAGCTTTATCGGGGTATCATCGGACGAGCAGTACTTC
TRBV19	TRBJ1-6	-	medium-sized	CASCLTGITYNSPLHF	TGTGCCAGTTGCTTAACAGGGATCACCTATAATTCACCCCTCCACTTT
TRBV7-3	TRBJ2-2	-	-	CASSLDFRAGELFF	TGTGCCAGCAGCTTAGATTTCAGGGCCGGGGAGCTGTTTTTT
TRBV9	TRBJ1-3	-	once	CASSFDSVPGNTIYF	TGTGCCAGCAGCTTTGACAGTGTCCCTGGAAACACCATATATTTT
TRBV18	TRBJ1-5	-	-	CASSPAGGDQPQHF	TGTGCCAGCTCACCGGCGGGAGGGGATCAGCCCCAGCATTTT
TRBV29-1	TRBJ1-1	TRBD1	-	CGVLSGTGVGYTEAFF	TGCGGAGTACTTTCGGGGACAGGGGTGGGATACACTGAAGCTTTCTTT
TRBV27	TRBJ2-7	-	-	CASSKLGQEQYF	TGTGCCAGCAGTAAACTCGGACAGGAGCAGTACTTC
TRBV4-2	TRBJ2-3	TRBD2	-	CASSVGLAGGPSTDTQYF	TGTGCCAGCAGCGTCGGACTAGCGGGGGGGCCTAGCACAGATACGCAGTATTTT
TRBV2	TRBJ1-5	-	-	CASRNRVPTQPQHF	TGTGCCAGCAGAAACAGGGTACCCACTCAGCCCCAGCATTTT
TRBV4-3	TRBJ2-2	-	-	CASSQYGELFF	TGCGCCAGCAGCCAATATGGGGAGCTGTTTTTT
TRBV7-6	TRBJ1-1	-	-	CASSLVPGRNTEAFF	TGTGCCAGCAGCTTAGTTCCGGGGAGGAACACTGAAGCTTTCTTT
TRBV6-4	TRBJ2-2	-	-	CASSDLPSGGELFF	TGTGCCAGCAGTGACCTACCTTCCGGCGGGGAGCTGTTTTTT
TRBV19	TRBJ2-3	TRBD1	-	CASSIVRGLDTDTQYF	TGTGCCAGTAGTATAGTGAGGGGGCTCGACACAGATACGCAGTATTTT
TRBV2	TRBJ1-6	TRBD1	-	CASSKRPGTGIKNSPLHF	TGTGCCAGCAGTAAACGTCCCGGGACAGGGATAAAGAATTCACCCCTCCACTTT
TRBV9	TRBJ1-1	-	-	CASSVDGGMGGTEAFF	TGTGCCAGCAGCGTAGACGGGGGGATGGGAGGAACTGAAGCTTTCTTT
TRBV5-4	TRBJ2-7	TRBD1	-	CASSFGDRAYEQYF	TGTGCCAGCAGCTTCGGGGACAGGGCCTACGAGCAGTACTTC
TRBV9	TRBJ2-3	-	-	CASSVEAGLRTDTQYF	TGTGCCAGCAGCGTAGAGGCGGGGCTGCGCACAGATACGCAGTATTTT
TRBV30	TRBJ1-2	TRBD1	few	CACTGTGNYGYTF	TGTGCCTGTACCGGGACAGGGAACTATGGCTACACCTTC
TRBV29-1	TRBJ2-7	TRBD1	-	CSVLGTAYEQYF	TGCAGCGTCCTCGGGACAGCCTACGAGCAGTACTTC
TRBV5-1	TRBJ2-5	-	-	CASSFGDQETQYF	TGCGCCAGCAGCTTCGGGGACCAAGAGACCCAGTACTTC
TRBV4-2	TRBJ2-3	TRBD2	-	CASSREGTSGGTDTQYF	TGTGCCAGCAGCAGGGAGGGGACTAGCGGGGGTACAGATACGCAGTATTTT
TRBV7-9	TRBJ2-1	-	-	CASSSGSYRDNNEQFF	TGTGCCAGCAGCTCTGGTTCTTACCGGGACAACAATGAGCAGTTCTTC
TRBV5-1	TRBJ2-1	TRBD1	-	CASSFVEGARHEQFF	TGCGCCAGCAGCTTTGTCGAGGGGGCGCGGCATGAGCAGTTCTTC
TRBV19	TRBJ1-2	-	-	CASSIGPVSHGYTF	TGTGCCAGTAGTATAGGTCCCGTTAGCCATGGCTACACCTTC
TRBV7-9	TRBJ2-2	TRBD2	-	CASSPPGGNTGELFF	TGTGCCAGCAGCCCCCCGGGGGGGAACACCGGGGAGCTGTTTTTT
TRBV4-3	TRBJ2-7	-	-	CASSQAAGETYEQYF	TGCGCCAGCAGCCAAGCGGCAGGGGAAACCTACGAGCAGTACTTC